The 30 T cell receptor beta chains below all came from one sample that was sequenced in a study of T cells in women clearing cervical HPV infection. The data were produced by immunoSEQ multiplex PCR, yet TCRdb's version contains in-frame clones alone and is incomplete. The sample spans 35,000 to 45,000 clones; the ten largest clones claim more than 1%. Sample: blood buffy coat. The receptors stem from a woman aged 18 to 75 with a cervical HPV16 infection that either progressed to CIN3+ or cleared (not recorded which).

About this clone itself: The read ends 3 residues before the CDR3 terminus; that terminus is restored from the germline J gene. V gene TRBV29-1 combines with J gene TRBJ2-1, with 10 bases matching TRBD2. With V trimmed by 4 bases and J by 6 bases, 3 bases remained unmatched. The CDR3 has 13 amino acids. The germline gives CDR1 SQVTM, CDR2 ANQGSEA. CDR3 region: CSVGTSGLNEQFF. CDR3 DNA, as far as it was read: TGCAGCGTTGGGACTAGCGGTCTCAATGAG.

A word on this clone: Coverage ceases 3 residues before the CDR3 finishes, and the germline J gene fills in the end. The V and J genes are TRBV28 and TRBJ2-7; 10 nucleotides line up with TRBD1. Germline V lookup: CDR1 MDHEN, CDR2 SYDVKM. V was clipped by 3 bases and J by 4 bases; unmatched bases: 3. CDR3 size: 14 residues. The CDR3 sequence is CASSFGTGAYEQYF. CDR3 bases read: TGTGCCAGCAGTTTCGGGACAGGGGCGTACGAG.

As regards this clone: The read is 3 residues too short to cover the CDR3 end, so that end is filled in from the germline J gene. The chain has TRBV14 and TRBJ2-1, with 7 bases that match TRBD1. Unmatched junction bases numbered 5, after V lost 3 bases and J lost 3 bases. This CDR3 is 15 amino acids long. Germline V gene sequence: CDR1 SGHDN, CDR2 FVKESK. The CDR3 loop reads CASSQPGQHYNEQFF. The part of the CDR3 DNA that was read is TGTGCCAGCAGCCAGCCGGGACAGCACTACAATGAG.

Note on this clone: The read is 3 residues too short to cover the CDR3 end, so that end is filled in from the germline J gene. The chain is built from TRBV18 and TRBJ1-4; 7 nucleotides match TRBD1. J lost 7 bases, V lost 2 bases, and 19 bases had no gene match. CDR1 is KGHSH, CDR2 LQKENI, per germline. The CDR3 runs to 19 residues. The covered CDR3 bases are TGTGCCAGCTCACCAAGGCGGATGCAGGGGGGACGAGAGGGTGAAAAA. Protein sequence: CASSPRRMQGGREGEK. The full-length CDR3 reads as CASSPRRMQGGREGEKLFF.

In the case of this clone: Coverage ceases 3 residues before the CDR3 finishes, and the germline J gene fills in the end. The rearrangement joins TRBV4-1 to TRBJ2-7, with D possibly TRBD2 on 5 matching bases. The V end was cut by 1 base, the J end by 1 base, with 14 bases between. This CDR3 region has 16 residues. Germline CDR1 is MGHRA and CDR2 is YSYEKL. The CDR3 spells CASSQGAGRESYEQYF. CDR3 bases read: TGCGCCAGCAGCCAAGGGGCGGGTCGAGAGTCCTACGAG.

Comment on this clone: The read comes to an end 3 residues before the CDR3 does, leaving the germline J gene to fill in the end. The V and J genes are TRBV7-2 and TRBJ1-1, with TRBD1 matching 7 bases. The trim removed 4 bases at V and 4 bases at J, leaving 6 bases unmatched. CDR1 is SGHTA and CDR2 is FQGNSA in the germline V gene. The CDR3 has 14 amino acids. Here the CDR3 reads CASSSTGRITEAFF. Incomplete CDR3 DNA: TGTGCCAGCAGCTCGACAGGGCGAATCACTGAA.

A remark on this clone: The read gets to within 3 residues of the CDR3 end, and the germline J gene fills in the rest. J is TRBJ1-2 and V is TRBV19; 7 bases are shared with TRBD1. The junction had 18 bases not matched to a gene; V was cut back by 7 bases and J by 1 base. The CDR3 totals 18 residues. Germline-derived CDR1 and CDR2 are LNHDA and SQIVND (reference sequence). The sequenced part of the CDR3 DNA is TGTGCCAGTAACGATCCGTCCGGGACAGAGATCTTTAACTATGGC. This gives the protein CASNDPSGTEIFNYG. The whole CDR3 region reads CASNDPSGTEIFNYGYTF.

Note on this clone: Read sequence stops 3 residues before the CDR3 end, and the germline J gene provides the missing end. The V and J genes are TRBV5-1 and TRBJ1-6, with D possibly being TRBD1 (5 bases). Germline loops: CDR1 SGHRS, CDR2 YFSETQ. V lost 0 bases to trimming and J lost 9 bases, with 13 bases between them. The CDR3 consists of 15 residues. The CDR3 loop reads CASSLDGGRGSPLHF. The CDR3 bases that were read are TGCGCCAGCAGCTTGGACGGGGGAAGGGGTTCACCC.

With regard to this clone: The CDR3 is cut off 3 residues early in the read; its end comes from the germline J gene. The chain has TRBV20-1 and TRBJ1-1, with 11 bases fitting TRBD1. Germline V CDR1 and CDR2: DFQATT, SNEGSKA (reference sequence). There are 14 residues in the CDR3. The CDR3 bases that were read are TGCAGTGCTAGAGGGGACAGGGGGTTCGGGGAA. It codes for CSARGDRGFGE. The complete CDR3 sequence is CSARGDRGFGEAFF.

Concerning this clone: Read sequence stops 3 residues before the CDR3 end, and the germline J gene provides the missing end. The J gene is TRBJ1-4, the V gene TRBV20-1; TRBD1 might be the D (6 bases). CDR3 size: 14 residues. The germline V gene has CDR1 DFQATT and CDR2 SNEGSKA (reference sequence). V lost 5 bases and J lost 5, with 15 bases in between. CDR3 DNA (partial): TGCAGTGCTGGGGAGACAGGAAGAAATGAAAAA. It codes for CSAGETGRNEK. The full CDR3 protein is CSAGETGRNEKLFF.

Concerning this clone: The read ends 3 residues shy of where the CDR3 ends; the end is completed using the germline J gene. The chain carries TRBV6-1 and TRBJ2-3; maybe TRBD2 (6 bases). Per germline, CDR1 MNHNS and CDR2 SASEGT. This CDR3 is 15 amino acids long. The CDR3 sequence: CASSEFGGGRETQYF. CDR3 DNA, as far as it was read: TGTGCCAGCAGTGAATTCGGGGGAGGTAGGGAGACG.

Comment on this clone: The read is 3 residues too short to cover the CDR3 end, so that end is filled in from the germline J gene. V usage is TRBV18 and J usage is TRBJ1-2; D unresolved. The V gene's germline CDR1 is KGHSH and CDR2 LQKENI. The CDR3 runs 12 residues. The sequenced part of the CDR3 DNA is TGTGCCAGCTCACCACGGCGGGATGAC. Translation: CASSPRRDD. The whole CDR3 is CASSPRRDDYTF.

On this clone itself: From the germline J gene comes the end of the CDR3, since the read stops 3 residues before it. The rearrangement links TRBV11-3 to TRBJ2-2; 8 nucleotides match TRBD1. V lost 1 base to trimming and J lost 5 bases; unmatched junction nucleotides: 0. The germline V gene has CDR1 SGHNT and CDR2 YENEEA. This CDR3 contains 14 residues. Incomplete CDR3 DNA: TGTGCCAGCAGCTTAGGGACAGGGACCGGGGAG. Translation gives CASSLGTGTGE. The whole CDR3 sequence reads CASSLGTGTGELFF.

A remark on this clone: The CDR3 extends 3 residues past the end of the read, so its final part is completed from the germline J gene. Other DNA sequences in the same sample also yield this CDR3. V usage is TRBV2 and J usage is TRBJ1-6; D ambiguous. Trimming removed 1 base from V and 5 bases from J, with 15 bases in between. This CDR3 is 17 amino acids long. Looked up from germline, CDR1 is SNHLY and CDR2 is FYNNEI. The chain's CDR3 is CASSEGRQALHNSPLHF. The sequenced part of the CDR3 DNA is TGTGCCAGCAGTGAAGGGCGGCAAGCCCTTCATAATTCACCC.

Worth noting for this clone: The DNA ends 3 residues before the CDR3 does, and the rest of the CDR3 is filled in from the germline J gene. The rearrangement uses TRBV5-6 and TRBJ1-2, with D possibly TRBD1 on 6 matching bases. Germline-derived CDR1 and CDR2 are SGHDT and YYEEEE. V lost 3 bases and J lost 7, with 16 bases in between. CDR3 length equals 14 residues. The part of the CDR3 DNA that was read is TGTGCCAGCAGCTCGGAGGCAGGGGAGGGTGGC. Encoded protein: CASSSEAGEGG. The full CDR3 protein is CASSSEAGEGGYTF.

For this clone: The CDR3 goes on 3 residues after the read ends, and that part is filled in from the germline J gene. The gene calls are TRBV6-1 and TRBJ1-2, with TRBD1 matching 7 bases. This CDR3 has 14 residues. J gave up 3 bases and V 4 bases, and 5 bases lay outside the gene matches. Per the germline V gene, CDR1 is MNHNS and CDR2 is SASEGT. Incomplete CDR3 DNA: TGTGCCAGCAGTGCAGGGGGAAGTTACTATGGC. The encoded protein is CASSAGGSYYG. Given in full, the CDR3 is CASSAGGSYYGYTF.

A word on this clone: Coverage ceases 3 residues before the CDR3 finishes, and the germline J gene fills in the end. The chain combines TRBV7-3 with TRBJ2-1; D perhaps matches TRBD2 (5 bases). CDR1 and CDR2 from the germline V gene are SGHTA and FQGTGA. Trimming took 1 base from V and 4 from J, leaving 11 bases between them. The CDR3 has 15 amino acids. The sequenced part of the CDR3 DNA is TGTGCCAGCAGCTTAAGCGAGGGCCCGTACAATGAG. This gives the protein CASSLSEGPYNE. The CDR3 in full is CASSLSEGPYNEQFF.

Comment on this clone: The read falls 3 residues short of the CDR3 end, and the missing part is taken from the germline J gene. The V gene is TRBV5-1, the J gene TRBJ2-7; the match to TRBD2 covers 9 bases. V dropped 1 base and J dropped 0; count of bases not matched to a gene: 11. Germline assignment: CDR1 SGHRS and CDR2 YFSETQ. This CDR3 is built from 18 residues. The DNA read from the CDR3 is TGCGCCAGCAGCTTGAATACCCCCAGCGGGGGGAACTCCTACGAG. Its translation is CASSLNTPSGGNSYE. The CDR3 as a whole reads CASSLNTPSGGNSYEQYF.

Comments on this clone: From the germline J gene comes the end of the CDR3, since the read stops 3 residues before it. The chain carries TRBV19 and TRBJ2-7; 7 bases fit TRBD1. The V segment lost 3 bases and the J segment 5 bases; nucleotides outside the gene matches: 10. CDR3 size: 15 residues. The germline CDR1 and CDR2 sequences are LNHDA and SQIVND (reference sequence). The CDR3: CASSMSRDSRHEQYF. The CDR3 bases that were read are TGTGCCAGTAGTATGTCCCGGGACAGTCGCCACGAG.

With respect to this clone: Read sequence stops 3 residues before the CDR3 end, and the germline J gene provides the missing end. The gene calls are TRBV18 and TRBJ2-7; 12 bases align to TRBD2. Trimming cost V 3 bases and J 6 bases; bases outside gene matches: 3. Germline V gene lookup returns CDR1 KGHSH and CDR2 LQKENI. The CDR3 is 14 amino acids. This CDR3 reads CASSPTSGSGEQYF. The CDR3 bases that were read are TGTGCCAGCTCACCGACTAGCGGGAGTGGCGAG.

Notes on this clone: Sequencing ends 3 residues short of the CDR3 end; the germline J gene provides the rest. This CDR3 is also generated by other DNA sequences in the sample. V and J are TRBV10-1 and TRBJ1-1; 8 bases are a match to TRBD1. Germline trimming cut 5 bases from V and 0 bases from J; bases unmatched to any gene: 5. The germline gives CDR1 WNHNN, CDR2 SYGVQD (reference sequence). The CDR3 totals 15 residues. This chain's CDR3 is CASSSGTGLNTEAFF. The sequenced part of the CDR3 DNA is TGCGCCAGCAGTTCCGGGACAGGACTGAACACTGAA.

CDR3 bases read: TGTGCCAGTAGTAATATCAGGGGGAAGTTTGGC. Residues: CASSNIRGKFG. The whole CDR3 reads CASSNIRGKFGYTF. This chain uses TRBV19 with TRBJ1-2; 7 bases are shared with TRBD1. The observed sequence ends 3 residues before the CDR3 terminus, with the missing tail filled in from the germline J gene. From germline, CDR1 is LNHDA and CDR2 SQIVND (reference sequence). V gave up 4 bases and J gave up 7 bases; unmatched junction bases: 9. There are 14 residues in the CDR3.

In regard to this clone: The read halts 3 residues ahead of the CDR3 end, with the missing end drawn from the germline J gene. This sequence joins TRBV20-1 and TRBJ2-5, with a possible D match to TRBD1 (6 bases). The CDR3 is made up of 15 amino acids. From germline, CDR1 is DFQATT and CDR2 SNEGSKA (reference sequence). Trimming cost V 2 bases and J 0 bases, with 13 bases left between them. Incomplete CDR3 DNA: TGCAGTGCTAGACCCCGAAGGGGGTACCAAGAGACC. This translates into CSARPRRGYQET. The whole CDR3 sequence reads CSARPRRGYQETQYF.

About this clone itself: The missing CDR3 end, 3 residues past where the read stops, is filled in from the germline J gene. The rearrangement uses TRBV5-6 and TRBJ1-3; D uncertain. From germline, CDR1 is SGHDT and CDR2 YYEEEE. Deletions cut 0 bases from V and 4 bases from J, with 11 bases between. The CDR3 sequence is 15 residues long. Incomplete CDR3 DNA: TGTGCCAGCAGCTTGGGGTCCGTAGCGGGAAACACC. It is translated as CASSLGSVAGNT. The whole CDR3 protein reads CASSLGSVAGNTIYF.

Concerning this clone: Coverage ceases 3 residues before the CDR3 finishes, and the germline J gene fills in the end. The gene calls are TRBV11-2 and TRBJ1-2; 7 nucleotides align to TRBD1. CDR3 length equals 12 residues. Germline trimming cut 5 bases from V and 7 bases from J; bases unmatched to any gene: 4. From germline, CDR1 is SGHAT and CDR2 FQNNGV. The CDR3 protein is CASSAGGFGYTF. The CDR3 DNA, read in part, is TGTGCCAGCAGCGCAGGGGGGTTTGGC.

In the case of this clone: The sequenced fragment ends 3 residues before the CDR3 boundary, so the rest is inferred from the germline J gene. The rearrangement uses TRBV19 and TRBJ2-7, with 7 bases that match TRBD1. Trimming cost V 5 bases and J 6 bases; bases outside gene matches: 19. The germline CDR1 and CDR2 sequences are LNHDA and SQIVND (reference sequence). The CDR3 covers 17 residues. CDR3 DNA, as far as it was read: TGTGCCAGTAGTCCGTGGACAGGAGCCCAGGGCTTCTCCGAG. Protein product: CASSPWTGAQGFSE. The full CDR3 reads CASSPWTGAQGFSEQYF.

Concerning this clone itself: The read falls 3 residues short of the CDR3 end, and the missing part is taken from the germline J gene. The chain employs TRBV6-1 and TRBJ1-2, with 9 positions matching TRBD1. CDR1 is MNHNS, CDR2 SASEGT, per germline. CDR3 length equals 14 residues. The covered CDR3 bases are TGTGCCAGCAGTGACCGGGACAGGGATCGGGGC. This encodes CASSDRDRDRG. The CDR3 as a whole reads CASSDRDRDRGYTF.

CDR3 loop: CASSYASYRGQNEQFF. CDR3 DNA, as far as it was read: TGTGCCAGCAGTTATGCCTCATACAGGGGTCAAAATGAG. V usage is TRBV6-2 or TRBV6-3 and J usage is TRBJ2-1, with TRBD1 matching 7 bases. The read halts 3 residues ahead of the CDR3 end, with the missing end drawn from the germline J gene. The CDR3 spans 16 residues. The V and J ends lost 3 bases and 7 bases, in that order; junction bases with no gene match: 12. Germline V gene data show CDR1 as MNHEY and CDR2 as SVGEGT.

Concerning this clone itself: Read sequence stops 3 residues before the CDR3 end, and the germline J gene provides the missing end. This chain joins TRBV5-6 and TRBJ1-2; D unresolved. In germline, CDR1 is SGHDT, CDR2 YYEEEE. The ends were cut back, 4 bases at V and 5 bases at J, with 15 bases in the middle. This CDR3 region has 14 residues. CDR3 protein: CASSPRALLYGYTF. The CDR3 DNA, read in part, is TGTGCCAGCAGCCCGAGGGCTTTATTGTATGGC. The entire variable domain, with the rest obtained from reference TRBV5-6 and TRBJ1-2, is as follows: DAGVTQSPTHLIKTRGQQVTLRCSPKSGHDTVSWYQQALGQGPQFIFQYYEEEERQRGNFPDRFSGHQFPNYSSELNVNALLLGDSALYLCASSPRALLYGYTFGSGTRLTVV.

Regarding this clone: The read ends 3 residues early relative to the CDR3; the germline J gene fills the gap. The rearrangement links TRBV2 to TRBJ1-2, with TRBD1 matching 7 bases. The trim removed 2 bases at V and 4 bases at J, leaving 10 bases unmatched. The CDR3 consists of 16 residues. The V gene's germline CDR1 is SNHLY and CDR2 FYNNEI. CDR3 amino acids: CASSEKRADRAYGYTF. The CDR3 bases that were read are TGTGCCAGCAGTGAAAAACGGGCAGACAGGGCCTATGGC.